These 9 T cell receptor beta chains came from one sample sequenced in a study of cytomegalovirus exposure and HLA in healthy donors. 60 Vbeta and 13 Jbeta primers were used in PCR. Assay: immunoSEQ multiplex PCR; the TCRdb copy retains only in-frame clones and omits some. The repertoire holds under 200,000 clones, about four fifths seen once, with around 1.7% in the top ten. The sequenced sample consisted of PBMCs. The receptor source for this set is a woman aged 18-35 years in good health and CMV-seronegative.

Only a few counts were recorded for this clone. The V and J genes are TRBV10-2 and TRBJ1-1; D is possibly TRBD1 (6 bases). There are 15 residues in the CDR3. V shed 0 bases and J shed 4 bases, with 12 bases lying between them. Germline V gene sequence: CDR1 WSHSY, CDR2 SAAADI. CDR3 coding DNA: TGCGCCAGCAGTGAGTCGGGTGGGGGCGGCACTGAAGCTTTCTTT. Protein: CASSESGGGGTEAFF.

The V and J genes are TRBV27 and TRBJ2-3, with 12 bases that match TRBD2. CDR3 length: 16 residues. Germline V gene data show CDR1 as MNHEY and CDR2 as SMNVEV (reference sequence). The junction had 8 bases not matched to a gene; V was cut back by 5 bases and J by 5 bases. The CDR3 sequence is CASSGRLAGEVDTQYF. The DNA for the CDR3 is TGTGCCAGCAGTGGAAGACTAGCGGGGGAGGTAGATACGCAGTATTTT.

The rearrangement links TRBV28 to TRBJ1-3, with 8 bases matching TRBD1. This CDR3 region has 16 residues. CDR1 and CDR2 from the germline V gene are MDHEN and SYDVKM. V shed 5 bases, J shed 7 bases, and the junction held 13 bases outside the gene matches. CDR3 residues: CASSPYGDRSGNTIYF. CDR3 DNA: TGTGCCAGCAGTCCATACGGGGACAGGAGTGGCAACACCATATATTTT.

V and J are TRBV29-1 and TRBJ2-7, with 9 nucleotides matching TRBD2. CDR1 and CDR2 from the germline V gene are SQVTM and ANQGSEA. Trimming cost V 3 bases and J 3 bases; bases outside gene matches: 9. This CDR3 region has 15 residues. The CDR3 protein is CSVEGGSGSRYEQYF. CDR3 nucleotide sequence: TGCAGCGTTGAGGGAGGTAGCGGGAGTCGCTACGAGCAGTACTTC.

A single count supports this clone. This chain connects TRBV18 to TRBJ2-4; 7 bases are a match to TRBD1. The germline V gene encodes CDR1 KGHSH and CDR2 LQKENI. The CDR3 loop spans 15 amino acids. V lost 2 bases, J lost 3 bases, and 4 bases stayed unmatched. CDR3 region: CASSPIQGLKNIQYF. The CDR3 DNA reads TGTGCCAGCTCACCAATACAGGGGCTCAAAAACATTCAGTACTTC.

CDR3 sequence: CASSPLLGTGNTGELFF. Here the CDR3 DNA reads TGTGCCAGTAGTCCCCTCTTGGGGACAGGGAACACCGGGGAGCTGTTTTTT. The chain couples TRBV19 to TRBJ2-2; 8 positions match TRBD1. Unmatched junction bases numbered 9, after V lost 5 bases and J lost 1 base. Germline CDR1 reads LNHDA; CDR2 reads SQIVND (reference sequence). The CDR3 contains 17 residues.

V gene TRBV28 combines with J gene TRBJ2-7; a weak D match, TRBD2 (7 bases). Trimming took 5 bases from V and 4 from J, leaving 21 bases between them. CDR1 is MDHEN and CDR2 is SYDVKM in the germline V gene. The CDR3 totals 16 residues. The CDR3 DNA is TGTGCCAGCAGTAAGCTCGGGGGCTCGCGGGGGTACGAGCAGTACTTC. It codes for CASSKLGGSRGYEQYF.

In DNA form, the CDR3 reads TGTGCCAGTAGTATAGGGATCGGGTCCTCCTACGAGCAGTACTTC. This encodes CASSIGIGSSYEQYF. This chain connects TRBV19 to TRBJ2-7; D ambiguous. This CDR3 region has 15 residues. In germline, CDR1 is LNHDA, CDR2 SQIVND (reference sequence). The germline V and J ends were trimmed by 1 base and 0 bases, with 10 bases remaining between them.

The gene calls are TRBV11-2 and TRBJ1-2; no clear D gene. The CDR3 consists of 13 residues. V was pared by 1 base and J by 5 bases, with 8 bases between. Germline values: CDR1 SGHAT, CDR2 FQNNGV. The CDR3 DNA follows: TGTGCCAGCAGCTTAGGGGCAGTTTATGGCTACACCTTC. It codes for CASSLGAVYGYTF.